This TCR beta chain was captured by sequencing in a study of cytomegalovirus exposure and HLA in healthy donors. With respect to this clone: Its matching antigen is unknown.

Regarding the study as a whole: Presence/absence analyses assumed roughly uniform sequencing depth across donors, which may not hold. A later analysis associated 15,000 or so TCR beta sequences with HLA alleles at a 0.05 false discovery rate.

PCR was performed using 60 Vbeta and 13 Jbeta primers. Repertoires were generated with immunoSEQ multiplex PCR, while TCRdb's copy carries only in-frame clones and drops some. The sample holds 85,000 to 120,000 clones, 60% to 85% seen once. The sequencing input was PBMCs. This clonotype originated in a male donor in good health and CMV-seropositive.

CDR3 sequence (DNA): TGTGCCAGCAGTTTTGACAGGGTTTCTGAAGCTTTCTTT. Translation: CASSFDRVSEAFF. The V and J genes are TRBV6-5 and TRBJ1-1; 7 nucleotides agree with TRBD1. The CDR3 sequence is 13 residues long. The V and J ends lost 4 bases and 6 bases, in that order; junction bases with no gene match: 5. The germline V gene encodes CDR1 MNHEY and CDR2 SVGAGI.